This TCR beta chain was retrieved from a study of T-cell memory formation after mild COVID-19. This clonotype was observed a handful of times. This CDR3 region has 16 residues. V shed 7 bases, J shed 9 bases, and the junction held 18 bases outside the gene matches. Each CDR3 protein is one row after TCRdb ran MiXCR on the 5' RACE reads. Here the sample spans roughly 100,000 distinct CDR3 sequences, 15% to 20% being singletons. The chain joins TRBV12-3 or TRBV12-4 to TRBJ2-1, with 7 nucleotides matching TRBD1. Source material: PBMCs or a T cell subset sorted from them (not recorded which). This clonotype was sampled from an adult woman who had mild COVID-19 (a few samples of this study predate the infection). Cell type and time point are not known. The CDR3 here is CASTSDRDSQRGEQFF. CDR3 in DNA: TGTGCCAGCACCTCAGACCGGGACAGCCAACGAGGTGAGCAGTTCTTC.